These T cell receptor beta chains were read from a single sample in a study of beta chain features in type 1 diabetes. Clones were read by immunoSEQ multiplex PCR, and TCRdb kept only the in-frame ones, dropping some. Of fewer than 110,000 clones listed, under 30% are singletons. Material for sequencing was central memory CD4+ T cells from blood. Receptors originate from a young woman with type 1 diabetes. Both conserved end residues are part of each CDR3. The size of a clone is reported for some rows only, either as once, few or many, or as a class for expanded clones.

cdr3_aa: CASSIGESGVGKNEQFF
clone_size: -
cdr3_length: 17
v_call: TRBV19

cdr3_aa: CASRIGSGRTYEQYF
clone_size: -
cdr3_length: 15
v_call: TRBV5-8

cdr3_aa: CASSLDSRGGYTF
clone_size: -
cdr3_length: 13
v_call: TRBV11-2

cdr3_aa: CASSLAAAGQGNTGELFF
clone_size: few
cdr3_length: 18
v_call: TRBV7-2

cdr3_aa: CASLTLVSGANVLTF
clone_size: few
cdr3_length: 15
v_call: TRBV30

cdr3_aa: CATLTPRLLAGVQETQYF
clone_size: -
cdr3_length: 18
v_call: TRBV28

cdr3_aa: CASSIIASGSGDEQFF
clone_size: once
cdr3_length: 16
v_call: TRBV19

cdr3_aa: CASSSYRGMSDLRRNIQYF
clone_size: -
cdr3_length: 19
v_call: TRBV7-9

cdr3_aa: CASSPRQTEAFF
clone_size: few
cdr3_length: 12
v_call: TRBV2

cdr3_aa: CASNGGLNYGYTF
clone_size: few
cdr3_length: 13
v_call: TRBV5-1

cdr3_aa: CASSPGTGNRDEQFF
clone_size: -
cdr3_length: 15
v_call: TRBV6-5

cdr3_aa: CASSLYNNYGYTF
clone_size: -
cdr3_length: 13
v_call: TRBV28

cdr3_aa: CASSYRDRDTDTQYF
clone_size: -
cdr3_length: 15
v_call: TRBV6-5

cdr3_aa: CASSSKQGNSEKLFF
clone_size: few
cdr3_length: 15
v_call: TRBV5-4

cdr3_aa: CASSLAGVGTDTQYF
clone_size: few
cdr3_length: 15
v_call: TRBV7-9

cdr3_aa: CASSRRLAGKQETQYF
clone_size: few
cdr3_length: 16
v_call: TRBV5-6

cdr3_aa: CASSSPNRAGETQYF
clone_size: -
cdr3_length: 15
v_call: TRBV5-1

cdr3_aa: CASSGDIRIWETQYF
clone_size: -
cdr3_length: 15
v_call: TRBV6-5

cdr3_aa: CAISYSYEQYF
clone_size: -
cdr3_length: 11
v_call: TRBV10-3

cdr3_aa: CASRIGAGLSGYTF
clone_size: -
cdr3_length: 14
v_call: TRBV11-2

cdr3_aa: CASSVGLELTDTQYF
clone_size: once
cdr3_length: 15
v_call: TRBV9

cdr3_aa: CASSPRGGIEKLFF
clone_size: -
cdr3_length: 14
v_call: TRBV18

cdr3_aa: CASSGAGVRGNEQFF
clone_size: -
cdr3_length: 15
v_call: TRBV25-1

cdr3_aa: CASSQQGATGELFF
clone_size: few
cdr3_length: 14
v_call: TRBV14

cdr3_aa: CASSELAGPYEEQYF
clone_size: -
cdr3_length: 15
v_call: TRBV7-3

cdr3_aa: CASSLSVNEETQYF
clone_size: few
cdr3_length: 14
v_call: TRBV5-5

cdr3_aa: CASSLRGAETQYF
clone_size: few
cdr3_length: 13
v_call: TRBV5-1

cdr3_aa: CASSSQGVSNTEAFF
clone_size: few
cdr3_length: 15
v_call: TRBV7-3

cdr3_aa: CASNSFYGYTF
clone_size: few
cdr3_length: 11
v_call: TRBV25-1

cdr3_aa: CASSLWGVSGRRSTGELFF
clone_size: -
cdr3_length: 19
v_call: TRBV7-3

cdr3_aa: CASSQGGTSGNTDTQYF
clone_size: -
cdr3_length: 17
v_call: TRBV4-1

cdr3_aa: CATSSSGFGELFF
clone_size: -
cdr3_length: 13
v_call: TRBV15

cdr3_aa: CASSSGTSGRIGQFF
clone_size: -
cdr3_length: 15
v_call: TRBV5-1

cdr3_aa: CASSAAYGYTF
clone_size: -
cdr3_length: 11
v_call: TRBV2

cdr3_aa: CASQGQGETNYGYTF
clone_size: -
cdr3_length: 15
v_call: TRBV28

cdr3_aa: CASSLAGGTNNQPQHF
clone_size: -
cdr3_length: 16
v_call: TRBV11-2

cdr3_aa: CASSFGGQTYTGELFF
clone_size: -
cdr3_length: 16
v_call: TRBV7-9

cdr3_aa: CASSQPTGNTGELFF
clone_size: few
cdr3_length: 15
v_call: TRBV7-6

cdr3_aa: CASSPGLKYEQYF
clone_size: -
cdr3_length: 13
v_call: TRBV5-1

cdr3_aa: CASSDGTASSYEQYF
clone_size: few
cdr3_length: 15
v_call: TRBV6-6

cdr3_aa: CASSSSGGPNYGYTF
clone_size: few
cdr3_length: 15
v_call: TRBV7-2

cdr3_aa: CASSAIIREPQHF
clone_size: -
cdr3_length: 13
v_call: TRBV7-2

cdr3_aa: CASSYFGSRQHTQYF
clone_size: few
cdr3_length: 15
v_call: TRBV6-5

cdr3_aa: CASSQSGTANHGQFF
clone_size: few
cdr3_length: 15
v_call: TRBV4-2

cdr3_aa: CASSLGGQDHGYTF
clone_size: -
cdr3_length: 14
v_call: TRBV7-9

cdr3_aa: CASRDRNGYQNIQYF
clone_size: few
cdr3_length: 15
v_call: TRBV27

cdr3_aa: CAWSPWRTVEYNEQFF
clone_size: few
cdr3_length: 16
v_call: TRBV30

cdr3_aa: CAWRNSGSRNEQFF
clone_size: -
cdr3_length: 14
v_call: TRBV30

cdr3_aa: CASTQTGLDGYTF
clone_size: few
cdr3_length: 13
v_call: TRBV10-2

cdr3_aa: CSVGVGEGDYGYTF
clone_size: -
cdr3_length: 14
v_call: TRBV29-1

cdr3_aa: CASSPGLAGAADTQYF
clone_size: -
cdr3_length: 16
v_call: TRBV7-9

cdr3_aa: CASNREGVYNEQFF
clone_size: once
cdr3_length: 14
v_call: TRBV2

cdr3_aa: CASSLEGRATWYEQYF
clone_size: -
cdr3_length: 16
v_call: TRBV5-5

cdr3_aa: CASSFGIGAVQETQYF
clone_size: few
cdr3_length: 16
v_call: TRBV5-1